Following are 30 T cell receptor beta chains from one sample sequenced in a study of cytomegalovirus exposure and HLA in healthy donors. Profiling relied on immunoSEQ multiplex PCR, and the TCRdb table lists in-frame clones only, not all of them. The data show roughly 150,000 clones, about 82% seen once. The specimen sequenced was PBMCs. All receptors come from a man under 40 in good health and CMV-seropositive.

CDR3: CASSPRQGADTQYF. In DNA form, the CDR3 reads TGCGCCAGCAGCCCCAGACAGGGCGCAGATACGCAGTATTTT. This chain connects TRBV4-1 to TRBJ2-3; 7 positions match TRBD1. The CDR3 extends over 14 amino acids. Per germline, CDR1 MGHRA and CDR2 YSYEKL. Trimming removed 4 bases from V and 4 bases from J; junction bases left unmatched: 5.

This clone occurred once. The chain uses TRBV29-1 and TRBJ2-3; TRBD2 agrees at 8 bases. V shed 6 bases and J 3 bases; nucleotides not matched to a gene: 5. This CDR3 has 13 residues. In germline, CDR1 is SQVTM, CDR2 ANQGSEA. The CDR3 DNA follows: TGCAGCGTCCCGGGGGGGCAGACAGATACGCAGTATTTT. It encodes CSVPGGQTDTQYF.

The chain combines TRBV7-8 with TRBJ2-5; 8 bases line up with TRBD2. Unmatched junction bases numbered 8, after V lost 0 bases and J lost 5 bases. Germline CDR1 reads SGHVS; CDR2 reads FQNEAQ. This CDR3 contains 16 residues. The CDR3 here is CASSLAVGGGRETQYF. In DNA, the CDR3 is TGTGCCAGCAGCTTAGCGGTCGGGGGGGGCCGGGAGACCCAGTACTTC.

The rearrangement uses TRBV10-2 and TRBJ2-2; tentative D call: TRBD2 (5 bases). The CDR3 extends over 15 amino acids. Trimming removed 5 bases at V and 2 bases at J, with 12 bases between. In germline, CDR1 is WSHSY, CDR2 SAAADI. CDR3 amino acids: CASSRSVINTGELFF. The CDR3 region has the DNA TGCGCCAGCAGTCGTAGCGTCATTAACACCGGGGAGCTGTTTTTT.

The rearrangement links TRBV4-2 to TRBJ2-2, with D perhaps TRBD2 (6 bases). This CDR3 spans 15 amino acids. The V end lost 3 bases, the J end lost 6 bases, and 14 bases lay between the germline ends. Per germline, CDR1 LGHNA and CDR2 YNFKEQ. DNA of the CDR3: TGTGCCAGCAGCCACGGGGACTCCTCACCCGGGGAGCTGTTTTTT. Its translation: CASSHGDSSPGELFF.

The chain employs TRBV7-6 and TRBJ1-1, with D hard to call. This CDR3 contains 13 residues. V lost 5 bases and J 4 bases, leaving 11 bases between the germline ends. Germline loops: CDR1 SGHVS, CDR2 FNYEAQ. The CDR3 DNA reads as TGTGCCAGCAGCCCCTCGGGGAGCACTGAAGCTTTCTTT. Its translation: CASSPSGSTEAFF.

The chain joins TRBV5-1 to TRBJ1-5; 10 nucleotides agree with TRBD1. The V and J ends lost 5 bases and 1 base, in that order; junction bases with no gene match: 6. The germline V gene encodes CDR1 SGHRS and CDR2 YFSETQ. The CDR3 runs 16 residues. CDR3 region: CASRLTGGESNQPQHF. CDR3 DNA sequence: TGCGCCAGCAGGTTGACAGGGGGCGAAAGCAATCAGCCCCAGCATTTT.

The chain links TRBV7-8 to TRBJ1-2; D perhaps matches TRBD1 (5 bases). The CDR3 covers 15 residues. The V end lost 1 base, the J end lost 5 bases, and 14 bases lay between the germline ends. The germline V gene has CDR1 SGHVS and CDR2 FQNEAQ. CDR3 nucleotides: TGTGCCAGCAGCTTAGTTGGGCAGGGAGGATATGGCTACACCTTC. It is translated as CASSLVGQGGYGYTF.

The chain uses TRBV19 and TRBJ1-5, with a weak D call TRBD1 (6 bases). V dropped 3 bases and J dropped 6 bases, with 12 bases sitting between them. The CDR3 is 14 amino acids. The V gene's germline CDR1 is LNHDA and CDR2 SQIVND (reference sequence). In DNA, the CDR3 is TGTGCCAGTAGTATCCCAGGGGAGTTTCAGCCCCAGCATTTT. Its protein is CASSIPGEFQPQHF.

CDR3 sequence (DNA): TGTGCCAGCAGGGGGGAGGATTGGAATTCACCCCTCCACTTT. Translation gives CASRGEDWNSPLHF. This rearrangement joins TRBV6-5 to TRBJ1-6, with D tentatively TRBD1 (5 bases). Trimming stripped 6 bases from V and 7 bases from J, with 13 bases between. The germline CDR1 and CDR2 sequences are MNHEY and SVGAGI. This CDR3 is 14 amino acids long.

This chain links TRBV19 with TRBJ1-1; no clear D. V was pared by 5 bases and J by 0 bases, with 10 bases between. The CDR3 loop spans 14 amino acids. CDR1 LNHDA and CDR2 SQIVND come from the germline V gene (reference sequence). The CDR3 spells CASSPRVMNTEAFF. The CDR3 DNA is TGTGCCAGTAGTCCCCGGGTTATGAACACTGAAGCTTTCTTT.

The chain has TRBV7-2 and TRBJ2-5; unclear D gene. The CDR3 has 11 residues. Trimming pared 6 bases from V and 2 bases from J, leaving 4 bases between. Germline CDR1 is SGHTA and CDR2 is FQGNSA. The DNA of the CDR3 is TGTGCCAGCAGGGAGCAAGAGACCCAGTACTTC. This codes for CASREQETQYF. Complete variable domain (other parts from reference TRBV7-2 and TRBJ2-5): GAGVSQSPSNKVTEKGKDVELRCDPISGHTALYWYRQSLGQGLEFLIYFQGNSAPDKSGLPSDRFSAERTGGSVSTLTIQRTQQEDSAVYLCASREQETQYFGPGTRLLVL.

This chain connects TRBV27 to TRBJ2-7; 8 bases are a match to TRBD1. Per the germline V gene, CDR1 is MNHEY and CDR2 is SMNVEV (reference sequence). Trimming at V came to 7 bases and at J to 3 bases, leaving 11 bases not matched to a gene. The CDR3 covers 15 residues. CDR3 sequence reads: CASNAPGQAIYEQYF. The CDR3 DNA follows: TGTGCCAGCAACGCCCCGGGACAGGCAATCTACGAGCAGTACTTC.

The rearrangement uses TRBV6-6 and TRBJ1-5; D is uncertain. The CDR3 loop spans 12 amino acids. Germline V lookup: CDR1 MNHNY, CDR2 SVGAGI (reference sequence). V was cut by 5 bases and J by 6 bases, with 8 bases left in between. Here the CDR3 DNA reads TGTGCCAGCAGTGAGGACTCTCAGCCCCAGCATTTT. It specifies CASSEDSQPQHF.

This clone was seen ten or more times. The chain links TRBV5-1 to TRBJ2-5, with TRBD1 matching over 9 bases. The germline V gene encodes CDR1 SGHRS and CDR2 YFSETQ. The V segment lost 3 bases and the J segment 1 base; nucleotides outside the gene matches: 13. This CDR3 has 18 amino acids. The CDR3 sequence is CASSSGTGPMGAQETQYF. The CDR3 coding sequence is TGCGCCAGCAGCTCCGGGACAGGGCCCATGGGGGCCCAAGAGACCCAGTACTTC.

The chain is built from TRBV6-5 and TRBJ1-1; 7 bases agree with TRBD1. Germline values: CDR1 MNHEY, CDR2 SVGAGI. This CDR3 spans 13 amino acids. Losses at the gene ends were 6 bases for V and 6 bases for J; bases not matched to a gene: 7. The CDR3 region has the DNA TGTGCCAGCAGAACAGGGGTTATCGCTGAAGCTTTCTTT. Translated: CASRTGVIAEAFF.

V and J are TRBV18 and TRBJ2-7; 12 bases map to TRBD2. Trimming took 3 bases from V and 7 from J; bases not matched to a gene: 10. Germline loops: CDR1 KGHSH, CDR2 LQKENI. The CDR3 is 16 amino acids. The DNA of the CDR3 is TGTGCCAGCTCACCTCGCACTAGCGGGGGGTTGGAGGAGCAGTACTTC. As protein: CASSPRTSGGLEEQYF.

The chain carries TRBV7-3 and TRBJ2-1; 8 positions agree with TRBD2. CDR3 length: 12 residues. Germline loops: CDR1 SGHTA, CDR2 FQGTGA. V trimming: 5 bases; J trimming: 8 bases; junction bases outside the gene matches: 2. The CDR3 loop reads CASSPGGYEQFF. CDR3 sequence (DNA): TGTGCCAGCAGCCCGGGGGGGTATGAGCAGTTCTTC.

The chain joins TRBV18 to TRBJ1-2, with 8 bases aligning to TRBD1. The V gene's germline CDR1 is KGHSH and CDR2 LQKENI. J gave up 5 bases and V 5 bases, and 10 bases lay outside the gene matches. The CDR3 loop spans 15 amino acids. The CDR3 reads CASSSGQAQGYGYTF. CDR3 nucleotide sequence: TGTGCCAGCTCATCGGGACAGGCGCAGGGGTATGGCTACACCTTC. Looking up the rest from reference TRBV18 and TRBJ1-2 gives the full variable domain: NAGVMQNPRHLVRRRGQEARLRCSPMKGHSHVYWYRQLPEEGLKFMVYLQKENIIDESGMPKERFSAEFPKEGPSILRIQQVVRGDSAAYFCASSSGQAQGYGYTFGSGTRLTVV.

The chain is built from TRBV7-9 and TRBJ2-7; D perhaps matches TRBD1 (5 bases). Germline V lookup: CDR1 SEHNR, CDR2 FQNEAQ (reference sequence). This CDR3 is 15 amino acids long. Trimming removed 5 bases at V and 4 bases at J, with 18 bases between. CDR3 nucleotides: TGTGCCAGCAGCAAGGACGCCACAGGCTCGTACGAGCAGTACTTC. Protein: CASSKDATGSYEQYF. Together with reference TRBV7-9 and TRBJ2-7, the CDR3 gives the full variable domain: DTGVSQNPRHKITKRGQNVTFRCDPISEHNRLYWYRQTLGQGPEFLTYFQNEAQLEKSRLLSDRFSAERPKGSFSTLEIQRTEQGDSAMYLCASSKDATGSYEQYFGPGTRLTVT.

This rearrangement joins TRBV7-2 to TRBJ2-5; possible D gene TRBD2, 6 bases. CDR3 length equals 16 residues. CDR1 is SGHTA and CDR2 is FQGNSA in the germline V gene. Trimming removed 1 base at V and 3 bases at J, with 15 bases between. DNA of the CDR3: TGTGCCAGCAGCTTAGGCTCAACTAGCTTAAAAGAGACCCAGTACTTC. It yields the protein CASSLGSTSLKETQYF.

The chain recombines TRBV7-2 with TRBJ2-7; 8 nucleotides match TRBD1. Germline loops: CDR1 SGHTA, CDR2 FQGNSA. With 2 bases clipped from V and 5 bases from J, the junction kept 5 bases outside the gene matches. The CDR3 has 14 amino acids. The CDR3 DNA follows: TGTGCCAGCAGCTTACGGGCAGGGGGCGACGAGCAGTACTTC. Translation: CASSLRAGGDEQYF.

The chain joins TRBV19 to TRBJ2-1, with TRBD1 matching 8 bases. Germline V gene lookup returns CDR1 LNHDA and CDR2 SQIVND (reference sequence). There are 16 residues in the CDR3. The V and J ends lost 6 bases and 10 bases, in that order; junction bases with no gene match: 17. In DNA, the CDR3 is TGTGCCAGTAGATCTCACTCCCGGGACAGGTTGAGGGAGCAGTTCTTC. It is translated as CASRSHSRDRLREQFF. The whole variable domain, filled in from reference TRBV19 and TRBJ2-1, reads DGGITQSPKYLFRKEGQNVTLSCEQNLNHDAMYWYRQDPGQGLRLIYYSQIVNDFQKGDIAEGYSVSREKKESFPLTVTSAQKNPTAFYLCASRSHSRDRLREQFFGPGTRLTVL.

The genes are TRBV13 and TRBJ1-2; possibly TRBD1 for D (6 bases). The CDR3 covers 15 residues. The V gene lost 5 bases and the J gene lost 5 bases, with 18 bases spanning the gap. Germline CDR1 reads PRHDT; CDR2 reads FYEKMQ (reference sequence). The DNA of the CDR3 is TGTGCCAGCAGCGCCGATCTCACAGGGTTATATGGCTACACCTTC. It codes for CASSADLTGLYGYTF.

The gene calls are TRBV30 and TRBJ2-7; TRBD1 agrees at 11 bases. Germline lookup yields CDR1 GTSNPN and CDR2 SVGIG (reference sequence). V was pared by 3 bases and J by 4 bases, with 11 bases of the junction left unmatched. This CDR3 has 16 residues. This chain's CDR3 is CAWRSRTDRGRYEQYF. CDR3 DNA sequence: TGTGCCTGGAGAAGTCGCACGGACAGGGGGCGATACGAGCAGTACTTC.

The chain carries TRBV6-1 and TRBJ1-1; D unresolved. Trimming cost V 9 bases and J 7 bases, with 18 bases left between them. The CDR3 consists of 13 residues. In germline, CDR1 is MNHNS, CDR2 SASEGT. In nucleotides, the CDR3 is TGTGCCAGTCGCGGTCAGCGGTCCTTTGAAGCTTTCTTT. Its translation: CASRGQRSFEAFF.

V and J are TRBV16 and TRBJ2-1; 12 nucleotides line up with TRBD1. J gave up 9 bases and V 3 bases, and 6 bases lay outside the gene matches. This CDR3 is built from 15 residues. Looked up from germline, CDR1 is KGHSY and CDR2 is FQNENV. The CDR3 DNA reads TGTGCCAGCAGCCAGGCCGGGACAGGGGGCAGTGAGCAGTTCTTC. Amino acids: CASSQAGTGGSEQFF.

This clone was detected only once. The chain links TRBV6-5 to TRBJ2-7; 7 bases are a match to TRBD1. The CDR3 loop spans 12 amino acids. Trimming took 5 bases from V and 11 from J; bases not matched to a gene: 9. Per the germline V gene, CDR1 is MNHEY and CDR2 is SVGAGI. In DNA, the CDR3 is TGTGCCAGCAGTAACCCGGGACAGCCAAAGTACTTC. Amino acids: CASSNPGQPKYF.

The chain joins TRBV5-8 to TRBJ2-5; D unclear. The V gene's germline CDR1 is SGHTS and CDR2 YDEGEE. The CDR3 has 15 residues. Trimming stripped 0 bases from V and 3 bases from J, with 12 bases between. The CDR3 sequence: CASSLEYAVKETQYF. In DNA, the CDR3 is TGTGCCAGCAGCTTGGAGTATGCAGTAAAAGAGACCCAGTACTTC.

In this sample, this clone turned up once. The rearrangement links TRBV4-1 to TRBJ2-7, with TRBD1 as a possible D gene (6 bases). Germline CDR1 MGHRA, CDR2 YSYEKL. The CDR3 runs to 16 residues. V lost 0 bases and J 3 bases, leaving 15 bases between the germline ends. For the CDR3, the DNA is TGCGCCAGCAGCCAAGATAAGCCACAGGGCTTCTACGAGCAGTACTTC. As protein: CASSQDKPQGFYEQYF.